This record concerns one T cell receptor beta chain sequence. This entry belongs to a study of T-cell memory formation after mild COVID-19. Across the study: In these data, TCR clusters were largely donor specific.

Trimming cost V 4 bases and J 5 bases, with 14 bases left between them. The germline CDR1 and CDR2 sequences are DFQATT and SNEGSKA (reference sequence). The CDR3 spans 13 residues. TCRdb recomputed calls from the 5' RACE reads with MiXCR, one row per CDR3 protein. Among approximately 560,000 distinct CDR3 sequences listed, approximately 15% were seen once. Material: PBMCs or a T cell subset sorted from them (not recorded which). The sequence came from an adult woman who had mild COVID-19 (a few samples of this study predate the infection). Cell type and time point are not known. The rearrangement uses TRBV20-1 and TRBJ2-5; possible D gene TRBD2, 6 bases. The CDR3 bases are TGCAGTGCTAAAAGAGGTGGGGGGGAGACCCAGTACTTC. Its translation is CSAKRGGGETQYF.